A selection of T cell receptor beta chains follows, all from one sample in a study of T cells in Graves' hyperthyroidism and ophthalmopathy. TCRdb processed the multiplex PCR reads anew with MiXCR; each CDR3 protein has one entry. The repertoire includes around 600,000 distinct CDR3 sequences, 45% of them detected once, and approximately 6.8% sits in the top ten. The sample consisted of peripheral blood or thyroid tissue (not recorded which). Receptors were obtained from an adult man with Graves' disease, either hyperthyroidism or ophthalmopathy (not recorded which). Both conserved end residues are part of each CDR3. A D gene is named only where the DNA matches it firmly. A row's size may be missing; if present it is once, few, many or a size class.

NA	TRBV20-1	NA	TRBJ1-6	TGCAGTGCTAGAGATCCAGGCAGCTCCTATAATTCACCCCTCCACTTT	CSARDPGSSYNSPLHF
NA	TRBV7-8	NA	TRBJ1-4	TGTGCCAGCAGTGGCAAACAGGGTACTGAAAAACTGTTTTTT	CASSGKQGTEKLFF
TRBD2	TRBV7-9	once	TRBJ2-7	TGCGCCAGCAGCCAAGCGGGGAACCCCTACGAGCAGTACTTC	CASSQAGNPYEQYF
NA	TRBV19	few	TRBJ2-5	TGTGCCAGTAGGAAAGCGGGACAGGCAGGGGAGACCCAGTACTTC	CASRKAGQAGETQYF
NA	TRBV10-3	NA	TRBJ1-2	TGTGCCAGCAGTTTCCGACAGCGCCCCTATGGCTACACCTTC	CASSFRQRPYGYTF
NA	TRBV25-1	NA	TRBJ2-7	TGTGCCAGCAGCCCCGGGTCGGACGAGCAGTACTTC	CASSPGSDEQYF
NA	TRBV19	NA	TRBJ1-4	TGTGCCAGTAGTCGGACGTCAACTAATGAAAAACTGTTTTTT	CASSRTSTNEKLFF
TRBD1	TRBV24-1	many	TRBJ1-1	TGTGCCACCAGTGACGCACAGGGGACTGAAGCTTTCTTT	CATSDAQGTEAFF
TRBD1	TRBV6-1	NA	TRBJ1-1	TGTGCCAGCAGTGAAGAGGGGGCGGACACTGAAGCTTTCTTT	CASSEEGADTEAFF
NA	TRBV20-1	NA	TRBJ1-1	TGCAGTGCTAGAGTAACAGGGATGACTGAAGCTTTCTTT	CSARVTGMTEAFF
TRBD1	TRBV29-1	NA	TRBJ2-5	TGCAGCGTTGAAGATCCGAACAGGGGCCGCCGGGAGACCCAGTACTTC	CSVEDPNRGRRETQYF
NA	TRBV20-1	few	TRBJ1-5	TGCAGTGCTAGAGTCGGGACAAGGGGCCAGCCCCAGCATTTT	CSARVGTRGQPQHF
TRBD2	TRBV2	NA	TRBJ2-2	TGTGCCAGCAGTACCCCGGGACTAGCAGCTCTAGGGGAGCTGTTTTTT	CASSTPGLAALGELFF
TRBD1	TRBV20-1	many	TRBJ2-7	TGCAGTGCTAAGGGACAGGGTCGAGACGAGCAGTACTTC	CSAKGQGRDEQYF
TRBD1	TRBV5-5	few	TRBJ2-5	TGTGCCAGCAGCATTACCGGGACAGACACCCAAGAGACCCAGTACTTC	CASSITGTDTQETQYF
NA	TRBV7-9	NA	TRBJ1-2	TGTGCCAGCACTCCCCCGGGGGGTGGCTACACCTTC	CASTPPGGGYTF
NA	TRBV20-1	few	TRBJ1-5	TGCAGTGCTTTCGAAGGAGGGGTATGGGGCAATCAGCCCCAGCATTTT	CSAFEGGVWGNQPQHF
TRBD2	TRBV29-1	NA	TRBJ2-5	TGCAGCGTTGGGACTAGCGGGGCACCCCAAGAGACCCAGTACTTC	CSVGTSGAPQETQYF
NA	TRBV9	many	TRBJ1-1	TGCGCCAGCAGCGATGGTGGCACTGAAGCTTTCTTT	CASSDGGTEAFF
NA	TRBV10-3	many	TRBJ1-1	TGTGCCATCAGTCACGAGTATCCGAACAGTGAAGCTTTCTTT	CAISHEYPNSEAFF
NA	TRBV10-1	NA	TRBJ1-1	TGTGCCAGCAGCCTTGACGAGGGGAACCTGAACACTGAAGCTTTCTTT	CASSLDEGNLNTEAFF
TRBD1	TRBV10-3	NA	TRBJ2-7	TGTGCCATCAGTGGACAGGGGAACTACGAGCAGTACTTC	CAISGQGNYEQYF
TRBD1	TRBV25-1	NA	TRBJ1-6	TGTGCCAGCAGTGATTCCGGGACAGGAAATTCACCCCTCCACTTT	CASSDSGTGNSPLHF
TRBD1	TRBV15	once	TRBJ2-5	TGTGCCACCAGCGCCCGGACAGGGTACCAAGAGACCCAGTACTTC	CATSARTGYQETQYF
TRBD1	TRBV2	once	TRBJ1-4	TGTGCCAGCAACCGGGACAGGGATCATGCGGAAAAACTGTTTTTT	CASNRDRDHAEKLFF
TRBD1	TRBV11-2	few	TRBJ2-2	TGCGCCAGCAGCCAAGGCCCCCGGGGGACAGGGATGACCGGGGAGCTGTTTTTT	CASSQGPRGTGMTGELFF
NA	TRBV15	once	TRBJ2-5	TGTGCCACCAGCAGCCGGGCTATGCTTACGCCCCAGTACTTC	CATSSRAMLTPQYF
NA	TRBV12-3/TRBV12-4	few	TRBJ1-6	TGTGCCAGCCGTCCGGGAGTACTTAATTCACCCCTCCACTTT	CASRPGVLNSPLHF